The rows below give T cell receptor beta chains drawn from one sample of a study of shared clonotypes between healthy human individuals. The method was immunoSEQ multiplex PCR; TCRdb's version includes in-frame clones alone and lacks a portion of them. Among about 1.5 million clones, around 98% were seen once, and the ten largest hold less than 0.55%. Source material: naive CD4+ T cells sorted from blood. The origin of the receptors is a man aged 25-45 years in good health. CDR3s include the opening cysteine and the closing phenylalanine or tryptophan. The D gene is left open where the match is weak. Size values are once, few and many counts, or a class for expanded clones, and some rows have none.

v_call	j_call	clone_size	d_call	cdr3_aa	cdr3_nt
TRBV20-1	TRBJ2-7	.	.	CSAPSRYEQYF	TGCAGTGCCCCCTCCCGTTACGAGCAGTACTTC
TRBV18	TRBJ2-1	once	TRBD2	CASFNPGTSYNNEQFF	TGTGCCAGCTTTAACCCCGGGACTAGCTACAACAATGAGCAGTTCTTC
TRBV18	TRBJ1-5	.	.	CASSLLGPSNQPQHF	TGTGCCAGCTCACTGCTGGGACCTAGCAATCAGCCCCAGCATTTT
TRBV4-1	TRBJ1-5	.	.	CASSQVGARLGQPQHF	TGCGCCAGCAGCCAAGTCGGGGCCAGATTGGGTCAGCCCCAGCATTTT
TRBV5-1	TRBJ2-7	.	.	CASSLADEQYF	TGCGCCAGCAGCTTGGCAGACGAGCAGTACTTC
TRBV7-9	TRBJ2-1	.	.	CASSLVSGTHNEQFF	TGTGCCAGCAGCTTAGTTTCCGGGACTCATAATGAGCAGTTCTTC
TRBV5-1	TRBJ2-1	.	TRBD2	CASSSGLAGENEQFF	TGCGCCAGCAGCTCAGGACTAGCGGGAGAGAATGAGCAGTTCTTC
TRBV29-1	TRBJ1-2	.	.	CSVSREPNYGYTF	TGCAGCGTATCCAGGGAGCCGAACTATGGCTACACCTTC
TRBV28	TRBJ2-3	.	TRBD1	CASSDRGYTQYF	TGTGCCAGCAGCGACAGGGGTTATACGCAGTATTTT
TRBV5-1	TRBJ2-7	.	.	CASSLGGGGRYEQYF	TGCGCCAGCAGCTTGGGAGGAGGGGGCCGGTACGAGCAGTACTTC
TRBV11-2	TRBJ2-1	.	.	CASSFPLKRNEQFF	TGTGCCAGCAGCTTCCCCTTGAAACGGAATGAGCAGTTCTTC
TRBV11-1	TRBJ2-1	.	.	CASSPTYRSVDNEQFF	TGTGCCAGCAGCCCGACTTACCGGAGTGTAGACAATGAGCAGTTCTTC
TRBV6-1	TRBJ2-7	.	TRBD2	CASSNYGGGAYEQYF	TGTGCCAGCAGCAATTACGGTGGGGGGGCCTACGAGCAGTACTTC
TRBV27	TRBJ2-3	.	TRBD2	CASSLRREGRTDTQYF	TGTGCCAGCAGTTTAAGGCGGGAGGGACGCACAGATACGCAGTATTTT
TRBV14	TRBJ1-2	.	.	CASSQGQRYGYTF	TGTGCCAGCAGCCAAGGACAGCGTTATGGCTACACCTTC
TRBV10-2	TRBJ2-7	.	TRBD2	CASSETQSLGTSGRLYEQYF	TGCGCCAGCAGTGAGACTCAGAGTTTAGGGACAAGCGGGAGGTTGTACGAGCAGTACTTC
TRBV14	TRBJ2-7	.	TRBD2	CASSQVAGVTYEQYF	TGTGCCAGCAGCCAAGTAGCGGGGGTTACCTACGAGCAGTACTTC
TRBV2	TRBJ1-1	.	.	CASRDDQSGAFF	TGTGCCAGCAGAGATGACCAAAGCGGAGCTTTCTTT
TRBV7-9	TRBJ1-2	.	TRBD1	CASSLGTGVAYGYTF	TGTGCCAGCAGCCTAGGGACAGGGGTAGCATATGGCTACACCTTC
TRBV19	TRBJ2-7	.	TRBD1	CASRRGGGRPYEQYF	TGTGCCAGTAGAAGAGGGGGCGGGCGGCCCTACGAGCAGTACTTC
TRBV18	TRBJ1-1	.	.	CASSPRHMNTEAFF	TGTGCCAGCTCACCACGACATATGAACACTGAAGCTTTCTTT
TRBV6-1	TRBJ1-1	.	.	CASSESGRNTEAFF	TGTGCCAGCAGTGAATCTGGGAGGAACACTGAAGCTTTCTTT
TRBV25-1	TRBJ1-1	.	TRBD1	CASSDGQGAYTEAFF	TGTGCCAGCAGTGATGGGCAGGGGGCGTACACTGAAGCTTTCTTT
TRBV2	TRBJ2-6	.	.	CASSEVRIFGANVLTF	TGTGCCAGCAGTGAAGTTCGCATCTTCGGGGCCAACGTCCTGACTTTC
TRBV9	TRBJ2-3	.	.	CASSVEGQRTDTQYF	TGTGCCAGCAGCGTAGAGGGGCAGCGCACAGATACGCAGTATTTT
TRBV15	TRBJ1-3	.	.	CATSRGSSGNTIYF	TGTGCCACCAGCAGGGGGTCCTCTGGAAACACCATATATTTT
TRBV25-1	TRBJ1-1	.	TRBD1	CASRPTGEKEAFF	TGTGCCAGCAGACCCACAGGGGAGAAGGAAGCTTTCTTT
TRBV5-6	TRBJ1-2	.	TRBD1	CASSTPGTGYGGYTF	TGTGCCAGCAGCACTCCCGGGACAGGGTATGGAGGCTACACCTTC
TRBV4-3	TRBJ2-3	.	TRBD2	CASSQSGLAGGDADTQYF	TGCGCCAGCAGCCAATCGGGACTAGCGGGAGGTGACGCAGATACGCAGTATTTT
TRBV7-2	TRBJ1-5	.	TRBD1	CASSLARSDRAVYQPQHF	TGTGCCAGCAGCTTAGCCCGGTCAGACAGGGCGGTATATCAGCCCCAGCATTTT